This T cell receptor beta chain was documented in a study of CD8 T cells in ankylosing spondylitis (dated by TCRdb to the late 2010s). A note on the overall study: T cell receptor beta repertoires were profiled in healthy donors and ankylosing spondylitis patients so that disease-linked TCR variants could be found. The full study cohort comprised 25 or so ankylosing spondylitis patients and some 110 healthy donors. Peripheral blood was sampled, and synovial fluid was additionally collected from ankylosing spondylitis patients.

Sequenced on an Illumina HiSeq 2500. Quantitative 5'-RACE with molecular barcodes was the method used to prepare the TCR beta libraries. In the source study's methods: A new computational method based on a probabilistic model of VDJ rearrangement was used to identify disease-linked TCR variants. TCRdb passed the public sequencing reads through fastp at Q25 and MiXCR, retaining productive beta sequences. Rows are combined by CDR3 protein, so each entry shows the most common genes and DNA. None of the V and J calls come from the authors' own analysis; TCRdb made them. Within this sample are tens of thousands of distinct CDR3 sequences, with around 2.9% of them counted one time only. The top ten hold approximately 4.2% of the sample. What the study reported, not specific to this receptor: The disease-linked clones showed a CD8+ phenotype and occurred at relatively low frequencies in peripheral blood. The disease-linked clones were reported as significantly enriched in matched synovial fluid samples from ankylosing spondylitis patients. Some of the motif variants had been reported before in the synovial fluid and blood of reactive arthritis patients, a finding that suggests common disease-initiation mechanisms. A TCR beta motif of about 8 highly homologous amino acid variants appeared characteristic of blood from ankylosing spondylitis patients.

V trim: 4 bases; J trim: 10 bases; unmatched bases: 18. Counted from cysteine to phenylalanine, this CDR3 has 16 amino acids. This entry keeps only the CDR3 DNA: 48 bases, framed from base 1. CDR1 and CDR2, per the germline V gene, are SGDLS and YYNGEE. This clonotype was observed at least ten times. Its recognized antigen is unknown. No much larger clone exists at a distance of one base, and base qualities are not known. The chain employs TRBV9 and TRBJ1-2, with 8 bases aligning to TRBD1. The sample consisted of blood, either unsorted or a sorted T cell fraction (not recorded which). The clonotype originates from a male donor with ankylosing spondylitis or in good health (not recorded which). The DNA sequence is given as TGTGCCAGCAGCACAAATCCCAGGGGGCTCGGTTTCGCCTACACCTTC. Its product reads: CASSTNPRGLGFAYTF.